A selection of T cell receptor beta chains follows, all from one sample in a study of blood T cell repertoires in COVID-19. Only in-frame clones appear in the TCRdb table, and some are missing; sequencing was by immunoSEQ multiplex PCR. The data contain 390,000 or so clones, less than 90% of them singletons. Sequencing was performed on PBMCs or T cells enriched from blood (not recorded which). Receptor source: a woman between 50 and 59 years old who had recovered from COVID-19. Both conserved end residues are trimmed from each CDR3.

TRBV7-2	TRBJ1-6	ASSLGPHQGTSPLH
TRBV9	TRBJ1-4	ASSVAIANEKLF
TRBV5-1	TRBJ2-7	ASSLNILYEQY
TRBV6-2/TRBV6-3	TRBJ1-2	ASSYVTGTYGYT
TRBV2	TRBJ2-1	ASSGGWGLAGASYNEQF
TRBV6-5	TRBJ2-7	ASSRTGGEQY
TRBV11-2	TRBJ2-6	ASSSTDRFSGANVLT
TRBV5-1	TRBJ2-3	ASSGGLAGTDTQY
TRBV11-3	TRBJ1-1	ASAGTGSSTEAF
TRBV18	TRBJ1-5	ASSPGQNQPQH
TRBV7-2	TRBJ2-4	ASSRTSGDLGNIQY
TRBV20-1	TRBJ2-5	SASLQETQY
TRBV28	TRBJ1-1	ASSAGQLNTEAF
TRBV5-1	TRBJ1-2	ASSPDTYGYT
TRBV7-2	TRBJ1-2	ASSLGGTGGVYGYT
TRBV12-5	TRBJ1-1	ASGPSGGFSEAF
TRBV18	TRBJ2-7	ASSPPTSGRYRLLVYEQY
TRBV6-2/TRBV6-3	TRBJ1-1	ASSYVGGALNTEAF
TRBV19	TRBJ2-2	ASSMIRGTGELF
TRBV4-3	TRBJ2-3	ASSQDRMGADTQY
TRBV7-2	TRBJ1-2	ASSLAHEGRTYGYT
TRBV6-2/TRBV6-3	TRBJ1-2	ASSRSWGRDYGYT
TRBV7-2	TRBJ1-1	ASSLEDSNTEAF
TRBV4-3	TRBJ1-2	ASSQQTGQGYGYT
TRBV5-1	TRBJ1-6	ASSFGTISNSPLH
TRBV25-1	TRBJ1-2	ASGDPGTGSNGYT
TRBV11-1	TRBJ2-7	ASNSGGSKQY
TRBV2	TRBJ2-7	AGGAGTYEQY
TRBV19	TRBJ2-2	ASSTLGQNTGELF
TRBV28	TRBJ2-1	ASIPTEAGWLNEQF
TRBV30	TRBJ1-5	AWSRDRGSNQPQH
TRBV6-6	TRBJ1-2	ASSPLGQGGSNYGYT
TRBV14	TRBJ1-1	ASSLWMGQGNTEAF
TRBV18	TRBJ2-7	ASSPPGQGALGEQY
TRBV19	TRBJ2-3	ASSIVGTDTQY
TRBV30	TRBJ2-2	AWSVDLGGGSSHKTGELF
TRBV12-5	TRBJ1-2	ASALIGGIYGYT
TRBV3-1/TRBV3-2	TRBJ1-3	ASSQAVGTGSY
TRBV30	TRBJ1-6	AWSSGQGYNSPLH
TRBV2	TRBJ2-1	ASRADRSSYNEQF
TRBV19	TRBJ1-2	ASSMRPGQGYGYT
TRBV5-1	TRBJ1-2	ASSWDKNGYT
TRBV6-5	TRBJ1-2	ASSLAQGRYGYT
TRBV4-3	TRBJ1-2	ASSHPGQSNYGYT
TRBV5-5	TRBJ2-3	ASSRTSGTVSTDTQY
TRBV28	TRBJ1-1	ASSPRPGHTEAF
TRBV28	TRBJ1-5	ASGGDRGRKQPQH
TRBV29-1	TRBJ2-3	SSSVSGSTATQY
TRBV5-5	TRBJ2-5	ASSLVPSGQKTQY
TRBV27	TRBJ2-5	ASSLDGREETQY
TRBV14	TRBJ1-3	ASSQSAGGSGNTIY